These 8 T cell receptor beta chains share one sample of origin, sequenced in a study of blood T cell repertoires in COVID-19. The repertoire was sequenced with immunoSEQ multiplex PCR; TCRdb's copy has only in-frame clones and lacks some. The table shows approximately 53,000 clones, with around 73% occurring only once. The source material was PBMCs or T cells enriched from blood (not recorded which). These receptor sequences come from a woman between 50 and 59 years old with acute COVID-19.

This clone occurred a few times. J is TRBJ1-5 and V is TRBV30; tentatively, D is TRBD1 (6 bases). The CDR3 sequence is 14 residues long. Trimming cost V 0 bases and J 4 bases, with 10 bases left between them. Germline V gives CDR1 GTSNPN, CDR2 SVGIG (reference sequence). The DNA of the CDR3 is TGTGCCTGGAGTGTACAGACAGGAAATCAGCCCCAGCATTTT. It codes for CAWSVQTGNQPQHF.

V gene TRBV5-5 combines with J gene TRBJ1-4; D might be TRBD1 (5 bases). The germline V gene encodes CDR1 SGHKS and CDR2 YYEKEE (reference sequence). This CDR3 is built from 15 residues. Trimming cost V 4 bases and J 1 base, with 11 bases left between them. CDR3 in amino acids: CASSGGSRTNEKLFF. In nucleotides, the CDR3 is TGTGCCAGCAGCGGGGGGAGCAGAACTAATGAAAAACTGTTTTTT.

The CDR3 reads CASSLRRTAQETQYF. CDR3 coding DNA: TGTGCCAGCAGCTTAAGGCGGACAGCCCAGGAGACCCAGTACTTC. The rearrangement links TRBV7-6 to TRBJ2-5, with D possibly matching TRBD1 (6 bases). The CDR3 has 15 amino acids. Trimming took off 2 bases at V and 5 bases at J, with 15 bases between the two ends. From germline, CDR1 is SGHVS and CDR2 FNYEAQ. Variable domain in full (rest from reference TRBV7-6 and TRBJ2-5): GAGVSQSPRYKVTKRGQDVALRCDPISGHVSLYWYRQALGQGPEFLTYFNYEAQQDKSGLPNDRFSAERPEGSISTLTIQRTEQRDSAMYRCASSLRRTAQETQYFGPGTRLLVL.

The rearrangement joins TRBV19 to TRBJ1-5; D not resolved. The germline V gene encodes CDR1 LNHDA and CDR2 SQIVND (reference sequence). V lost 0 bases and J 3 bases, leaving 3 bases between the germline ends. The CDR3 consists of 13 residues. CDR3: CASSIDINQPQHF. The CDR3 bases are TGTGCCAGTAGTATAGATATCAATCAGCCCCAGCATTTT. Full variable domain (missing parts from reference TRBV19 and TRBJ1-5): DGGITQSPKYLFRKEGQNVTLSCEQNLNHDAMYWYRQDPGQGLRLIYYSQIVNDFQKGDIAEGYSVSREKKESFPLTVTSAQKNPTAFYLCASSIDINQPQHFGDGTRLSIL.

The chain links TRBV30 to TRBJ2-7; D gene ambiguous. Germline V gene lookup returns CDR1 GTSNPN and CDR2 SVGIG (reference sequence). Trimming cost V 0 bases and J 5 bases, with 5 bases left between them. The CDR3 is made up of 11 amino acids. CDR3 DNA: TGTGCCTGGAGTGTCAGTCACGAGCAGTACTTC. Translating gives CAWSVSHEQYF. Combining the CDR3 with reference TRBV30 and TRBJ2-7 gives the whole variable domain SQTIHQWPATLVQPVGSPLSLECTVEGTSNPNLYWYRQAAGRGLQLLFYSVGIGQISSEVPQNLSASRPQDRQFILSSKKLLLSDSGFYLCAWSVSHEQYFGPGTRLTVT.

The J gene is TRBJ1-5, the V gene TRBV28; 10 bases are shared with TRBD1. Germline lookup yields CDR1 MDHEN and CDR2 SYDVKM. This CDR3 spans 16 amino acids. V lost 2 bases to trimming and J lost 4 bases; unmatched junction nucleotides: 5. CDR3: CASSLTGTGENQPQHF. Here the CDR3 DNA reads TGTGCCAGCAGTTTAACCGGGACAGGGGAGAATCAGCCCCAGCATTTT.

V is TRBV20-1 and J is TRBJ2-7; unclear D gene. Trimming pared 5 bases from V and 3 bases from J, leaving 8 bases between. CDR1 DFQATT and CDR2 SNEGSKA come from the germline V gene (reference sequence). The CDR3 is made up of 11 amino acids. CDR3 protein: CSAVEFYEQYF. CDR3 sequence (DNA): TGCAGTGCTGTAGAATTCTACGAGCAGTACTTC.

This clone was observed a handful of times. The genes are TRBV19 and TRBJ2-5, with D unclear. The CDR3 loop spans 13 amino acids. The germline CDR1 and CDR2 sequences are LNHDA and SQIVND (reference sequence). Trimming took off 1 base at V and 0 bases at J, with 3 bases between the two ends. The CDR3 loop is CASSIGHQETQYF. Here the CDR3 DNA reads TGTGCCAGTAGTATAGGGCACCAAGAGACCCAGTACTTC.